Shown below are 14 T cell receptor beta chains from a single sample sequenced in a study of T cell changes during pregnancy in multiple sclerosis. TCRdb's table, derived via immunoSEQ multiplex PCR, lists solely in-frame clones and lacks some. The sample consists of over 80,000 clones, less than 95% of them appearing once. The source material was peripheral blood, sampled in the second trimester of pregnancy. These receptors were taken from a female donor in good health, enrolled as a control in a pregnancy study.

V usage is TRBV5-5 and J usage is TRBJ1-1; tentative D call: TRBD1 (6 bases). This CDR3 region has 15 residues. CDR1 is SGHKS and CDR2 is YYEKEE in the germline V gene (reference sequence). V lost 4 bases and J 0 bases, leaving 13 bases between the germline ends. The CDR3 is CASSHPDRLNTEAFF. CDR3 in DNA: TGTGCCAGCAGCCACCCGGACAGACTGAACACTGAAGCTTTCTTT.

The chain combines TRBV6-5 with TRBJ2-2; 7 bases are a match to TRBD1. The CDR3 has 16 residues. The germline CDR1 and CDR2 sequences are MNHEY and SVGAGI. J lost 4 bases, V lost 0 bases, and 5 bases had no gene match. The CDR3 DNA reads TGTGCCAGCAGTTACTCTGGGACAGCCCGCACCGGGGAGCTGTTTTTT. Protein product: CASSYSGTARTGELFF.

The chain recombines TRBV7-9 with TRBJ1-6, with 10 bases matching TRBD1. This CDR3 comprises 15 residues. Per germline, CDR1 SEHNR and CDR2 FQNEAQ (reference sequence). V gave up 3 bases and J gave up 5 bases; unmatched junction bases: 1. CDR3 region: CASSLTGGNNSPLHF. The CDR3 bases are TGTGCCAGCAGCTTGACAGGGGGCAATAATTCACCCCTCCACTTT.

CDR3 in amino acids: CASSYSLPPGEEQFF. CDR3 coding DNA: TGTGCCAGCAGTTACTCTCTACCCCCCGGGGAGGAGCAGTTCTTC. The rearrangement uses TRBV6-6 and TRBJ2-1; D is perhaps TRBD2 (5 bases). CDR1 MNHNY and CDR2 SVGAGI come from the germline V gene (reference sequence). The germline V and J ends were trimmed by 0 bases and 10 bases, with 16 bases remaining between them. The CDR3 contains 15 residues.

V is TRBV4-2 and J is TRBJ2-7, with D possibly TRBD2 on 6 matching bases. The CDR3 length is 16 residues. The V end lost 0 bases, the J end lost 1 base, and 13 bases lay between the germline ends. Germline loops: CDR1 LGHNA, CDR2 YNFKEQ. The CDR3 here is CASSQDLGGRSYEQYF. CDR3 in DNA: TGTGCCAGCAGCCAAGACCTGGGGGGTAGATCCTACGAGCAGTACTTC.

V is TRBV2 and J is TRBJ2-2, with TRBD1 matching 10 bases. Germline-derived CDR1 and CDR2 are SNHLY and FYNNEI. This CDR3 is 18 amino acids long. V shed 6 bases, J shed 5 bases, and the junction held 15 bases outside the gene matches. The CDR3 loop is CASSDRGRLGYGTGELFF. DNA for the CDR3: TGTGCCAGCAGCGACAGGGGGCGCTTGGGGTACGGAACCGGGGAGCTGTTTTTT. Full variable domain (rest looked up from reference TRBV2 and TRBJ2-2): EPEVTQTPSHQVTQMGQEVILRCVPISNHLYFYWYRQILGQKVEFLVSFYNNEISEKSEIFDDQFSVERPDGSNFTLKIRSTKLEDSAMYFCASSDRGRLGYGTGELFFGEGSRLTVL.

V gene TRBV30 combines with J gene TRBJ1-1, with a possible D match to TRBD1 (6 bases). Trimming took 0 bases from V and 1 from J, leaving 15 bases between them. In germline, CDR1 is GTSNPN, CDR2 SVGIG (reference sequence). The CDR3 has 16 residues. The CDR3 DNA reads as TGTGCCTGGAGTGTACGGCTGGGCAGGGGGAACACTGAAGCTTTCTTT. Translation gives CAWSVRLGRGNTEAFF.

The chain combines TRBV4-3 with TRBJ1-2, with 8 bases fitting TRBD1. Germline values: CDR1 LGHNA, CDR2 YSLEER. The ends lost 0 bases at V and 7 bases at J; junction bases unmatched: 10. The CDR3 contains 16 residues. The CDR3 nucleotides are TGCGCCAGCAGCCAAGATGGGAGGACAGGGATAAGTGGCTACACCTTC. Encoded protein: CASSQDGRTGISGYTF.

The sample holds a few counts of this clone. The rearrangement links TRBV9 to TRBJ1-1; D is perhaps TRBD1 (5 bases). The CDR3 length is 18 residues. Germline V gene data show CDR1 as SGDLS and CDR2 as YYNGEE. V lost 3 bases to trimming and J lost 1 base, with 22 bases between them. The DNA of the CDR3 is TGTGCCAGCAGCGAGGGTGGATGGGGGGGTCTGAAGAACACTGAAGCTTTCTTT. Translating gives CASSEGGWGGLKNTEAFF.

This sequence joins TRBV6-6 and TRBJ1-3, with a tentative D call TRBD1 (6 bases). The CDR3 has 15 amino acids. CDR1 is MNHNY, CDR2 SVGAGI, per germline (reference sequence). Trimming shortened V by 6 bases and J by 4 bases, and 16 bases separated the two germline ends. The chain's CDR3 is CASRRQGLEGNTIYF. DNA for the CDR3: TGTGCCAGCAGAAGGCAGGGGCTGGAAGGAAACACCATATATTTT.

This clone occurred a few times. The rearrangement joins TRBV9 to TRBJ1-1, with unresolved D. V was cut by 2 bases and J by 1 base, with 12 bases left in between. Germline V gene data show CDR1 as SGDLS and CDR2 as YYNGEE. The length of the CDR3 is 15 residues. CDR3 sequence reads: CASSVGRLENTEAFF. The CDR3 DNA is TGTGCCAGCAGCGTCGGCAGGTTAGAGAACACTGAAGCTTTCTTT.

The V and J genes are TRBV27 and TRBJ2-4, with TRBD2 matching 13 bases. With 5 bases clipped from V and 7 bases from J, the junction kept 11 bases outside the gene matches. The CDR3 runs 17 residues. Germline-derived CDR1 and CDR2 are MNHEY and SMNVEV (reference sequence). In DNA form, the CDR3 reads TGTGCCAGCAGTCAACTAGCGGGAGGGCCCCCCGGGAACATTCAGTACTTC. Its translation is CASSQLAGGPPGNIQYF.

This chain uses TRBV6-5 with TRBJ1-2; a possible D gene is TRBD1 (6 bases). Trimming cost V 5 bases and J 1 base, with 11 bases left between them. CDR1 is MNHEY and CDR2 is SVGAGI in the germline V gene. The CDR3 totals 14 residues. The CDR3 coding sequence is TGTGCCAGCAGTCTAAGGGGGAGTAACTATGGCTACACCTTC. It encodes CASSLRGSNYGYTF.

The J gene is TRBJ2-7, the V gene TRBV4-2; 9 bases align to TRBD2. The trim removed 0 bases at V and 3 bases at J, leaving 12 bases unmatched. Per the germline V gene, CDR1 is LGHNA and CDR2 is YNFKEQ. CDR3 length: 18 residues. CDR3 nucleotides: TGTGCCAGCAGCCAAGAGGGTAGCGGGAGCGCCGTTCTCTACGAGCAGTACTTC. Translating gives CASSQEGSGSAVLYEQYF.